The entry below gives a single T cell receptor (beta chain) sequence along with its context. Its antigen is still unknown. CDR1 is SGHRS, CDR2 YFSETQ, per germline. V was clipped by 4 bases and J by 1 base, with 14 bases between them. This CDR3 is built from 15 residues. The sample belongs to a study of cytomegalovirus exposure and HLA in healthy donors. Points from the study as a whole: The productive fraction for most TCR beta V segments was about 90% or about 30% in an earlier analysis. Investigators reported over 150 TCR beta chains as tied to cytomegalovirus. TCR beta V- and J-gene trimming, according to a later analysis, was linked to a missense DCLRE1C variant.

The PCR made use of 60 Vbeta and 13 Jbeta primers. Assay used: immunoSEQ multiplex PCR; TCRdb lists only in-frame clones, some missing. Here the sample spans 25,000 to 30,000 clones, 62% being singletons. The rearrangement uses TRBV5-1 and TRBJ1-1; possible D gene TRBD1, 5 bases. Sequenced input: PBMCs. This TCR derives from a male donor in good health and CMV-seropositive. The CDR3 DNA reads TGCGCCAGCAGCGTGGCGGGAGGGGCGAACACTGAAGCTTTCTTT. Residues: CASSVAGGANTEAFF.